Presented here are 21 T cell receptor beta chains from one specimen sequenced in a study of OX40 agonist ivuxolimab in advanced cancers. Produced via immunoSEQ multiplex PCR; TCRdb's table is partial and in-frame only. The top ten hold around 25% of the sample, which has 50,000 to 65,000 clones, about 90% seen once. This specimen consisted of CD4+ or CD8+ T cells sorted from blood, obtained in a trial of the OX40 agonist ivuxolimab. The receptors shown here come from an adult with an advanced solid tumor such as melanoma, head and neck, liver or kidney cancer.

V and J are TRBV7-8 and TRBJ1-4; TRBD1 agrees at 9 bases. Trimming cost V 3 bases and J 5 bases; bases outside gene matches: 1. Per germline, CDR1 SGHVS and CDR2 FQNEAQ. This CDR3 contains 14 residues. CDR3 bases: TGTGCCAGCAGCTTGGGACAGGGCAATGAAAAACTGTTTTTT. Amino acids: CASSLGQGNEKLFF.

This clone was observed a single time. The chain couples TRBV7-9 to TRBJ2-7, with D tentatively TRBD2 (6 bases). V dropped 5 bases and J dropped 1 base, with 12 bases sitting between them. Germline CDR1 is SEHNR and CDR2 is FQNEAQ (reference sequence). The CDR3 runs 14 residues. Here the CDR3 reads CASSHGGESYEQYF. CDR3 DNA sequence: TGTGCCAGCAGCCATGGCGGGGAGTCCTACGAGCAGTACTTC.

V and J are TRBV7-9 and TRBJ1-1; D not certain. The V gene's germline CDR1 is SEHNR and CDR2 FQNEAQ (reference sequence). V was shortened by 6 bases and J by 6 bases, with 14 bases between the two germline ends. This CDR3 is built from 13 residues. The CDR3 protein is CASSPLTVAEAFF. CDR3 coding DNA: TGTGCCAGCAGTCCCTTGACGGTCGCTGAAGCTTTCTTT.

The rearrangement links TRBV28 to TRBJ2-7; D possibly matches TRBD1 or TRBD2 (5 bases each). The CDR3 has 15 amino acids. The germline gives CDR1 MDHEN, CDR2 SYDVKM. V was clipped by 6 bases and J by 4 bases, with 19 bases between them. This CDR3 reads CASSSGTPFIYEQYF. For the CDR3, the DNA is TGTGCCAGCAGCTCCGGGACCCCCTTCATATACGAGCAGTACTTC.

The chain couples TRBV30 to TRBJ1-4, with unresolved D. Looked up from germline, CDR1 is GTSNPN and CDR2 is SVGIG (reference sequence). Between the trimmed V and J ends, which lost 4 bases and 5 bases, there was a span of 17 bases. The CDR3 extends over 15 amino acids. The CDR3 DNA reads TGTGCCTGGAATTTACTAGGGATTAGCAATGAAAAACTGTTTTTT. Amino acids: CAWNLLGISNEKLFF.

In nucleotides, the CDR3 is TGTGCCAGCAGTTACAGGACAGACAGCAATCAGCCCCAGCATTTT. Amino acids: CASSYRTDSNQPQHF. The chain carries TRBV6-5 and TRBJ1-5, with a possible D match to TRBD1 (6 bases). Trimming shortened V by 2 bases and J by 1 base, and 9 bases separated the two germline ends. Germline V CDR1 and CDR2: MNHEY, SVGAGI. CDR3 length: 15 amino acids.

This clone was found once. The chain is built from TRBV10-1 and TRBJ2-1; 10 nucleotides line up with TRBD1. V was pared by 2 bases and J by 2 bases, with 6 bases of the junction left unmatched. CDR3 length equals 17 residues. Germline lookup yields CDR1 WNHNN and CDR2 SYGVQD (reference sequence). This chain's CDR3 is CASSEKYGQGAYNEQFF. DNA for the CDR3: TGCGCCAGCAGTGAGAAGTATGGACAGGGGGCCTACAATGAGCAGTTCTTC.

V usage is TRBV4-1 and J usage is TRBJ2-7; 10 nucleotides agree with TRBD2. The CDR3 has 16 residues. Germline V gene lookup returns CDR1 MGHRA and CDR2 YSYEKL. V shed 2 bases, J shed 1 base, and the junction held 5 bases outside the gene matches. CDR3 nucleotide sequence: TGCGCCAGCAGCCAAACCCTAGCGGGAGTGTCCTACGAGCAGTACTTC. Its protein product is CASSQTLAGVSYEQYF.

This clone was counted once. This sequence joins TRBV29-1 and TRBJ2-6; D might be TRBD1 or TRBD2, each matching 5 bases. Germline V CDR1 and CDR2: SQVTM, ANQGSEA. Trimming removed 7 bases from V and 0 bases from J, with 19 bases in between. The length of the CDR3 is 17 residues. CDR3 residues: CSAWELDNLSGANVLTF. CDR3 coding DNA: TGCAGCGCCTGGGAGCTGGACAACCTCTCTGGGGCCAACGTCCTGACTTTC.

This chain uses TRBV4-1 with TRBJ1-5; TRBD1 matches at 12 bases. Germline CDR1 MGHRA, CDR2 YSYEKL. The CDR3 contains 18 residues. The junction had 6 bases not matched to a gene; V was cut back by 0 bases and J by 3 bases. CDR3 region: CASSQDGGTGGFNQPQHF. Written as DNA, the CDR3 is TGCGCCAGCAGCCAAGATGGAGGGACAGGGGGCTTCAATCAGCCCCAGCATTTT.

This chain connects TRBV4-2 to TRBJ2-7; 7 bases line up with TRBD1. After removal of 5 bases from V and 5 bases from J, the junction contained 6 bases not matched to a gene. The CDR3 is 13 residues long. Germline V gene data show CDR1 as LGHNA and CDR2 as YNFKEQ. Here the CDR3 DNA reads TGTGCCAGCAGCTCCTACAGGGGAGACGAGCAGTACTTC. As protein: CASSSYRGDEQYF.

The CDR3 sequence is CASSLGSAGDGDEQYF. DNA of the CDR3: TGTGCCAGCAGCTTAGGATCAGCGGGAGATGGGGACGAGCAGTACTTC. The rearrangement links TRBV11-3 to TRBJ2-7; TRBD2 matches at 8 bases. In germline, CDR1 is SGHNT, CDR2 YENEEA. The CDR3 spans 16 residues. The ends lost 1 base at V and 5 bases at J; junction bases unmatched: 10.

About this clone: Compared with germline, one end of the junction differs, possibly owing to a read error. The chain joins TRBV2 to TRBJ2-7, with TRBD2 identical over 10 bases. This CDR3 comprises 13 residues. Per germline, CDR1 SNHLY and CDR2 FYNNEI. CDR3 coding DNA: TGTGCCAGCAGTGAACTAGCGGGAGACGAGCAGTGCTTC. Amino acid sequence: CASSELAGDEQCF.

The J gene is TRBJ1-5, the V gene TRBV27; tentative D call: TRBD1 (6 bases). The length of the CDR3 is 16 residues. With 2 bases removed from V and 4 bases from J, the gap between germline ends came to 15 bases. Looked up from germline, CDR1 is MNHEY and CDR2 is SMNVEV (reference sequence). CDR3 DNA: TGTGCCAGCAGTTTAGGGGGCAGGGGAGGTAATCAGCCCCAGCATTTT. Encoded protein: CASSLGGRGGNQPQHF.

The J gene is TRBJ2-3, the V gene TRBV15, with 10 nucleotides matching TRBD1. CDR1 LNHNV and CDR2 YYDKDF come from the germline V gene (reference sequence). The length of the CDR3 is 16 residues. The ends lost 1 base at V and 3 bases at J; junction bases unmatched: 4. CDR3 in DNA: TGTGCCACCAGCAGAGTGACAGGGGGCGGAACAGATACGCAGTATTTT. As protein: CATSRVTGGGTDTQYF.

The V call is TRBV10-3, the J call TRBJ1-2; weak D call: TRBD1 (5 bases). Trimming shortened V by 0 bases and J by 4 bases, and 6 bases separated the two germline ends. Germline CDR1 reads ENHRY; CDR2 reads SYGVKD. The CDR3 totals 13 residues. Written as DNA, the CDR3 is TGTGCCATCAGTGAGTCACAGGCCTATGGCTACACCTTC. It encodes CAISESQAYGYTF.

The DNA of the CDR3 is TGTGCCAGTAGTGCGGGGCCCACTGAAGCTTTCTTT. Residues: CASSAGPTEAFF. The rearrangement links TRBV19 to TRBJ1-1, with a tentative D call TRBD1 (5 bases). The CDR3 spans 12 residues. CDR1 LNHDA and CDR2 SQIVND come from the germline V gene (reference sequence). Trimming pared 5 bases from V and 4 bases from J, leaving 8 bases between. The entire variable domain, with the rest obtained from reference TRBV19 and TRBJ1-1, is as follows: DGGITQSPKYLFRKEGQNVTLSCEQNLNHDAMYWYRQDPGQGLRLIYYSQIVNDFQKGDIAEGYSVSREKKESFPLTVTSAQKNPTAFYLCASSAGPTEAFFGQGTRLTVV.

This chain uses TRBV6-5 with TRBJ1-4; D ambiguous. V was shortened by 0 bases and J by 0 bases, with 5 bases between the two germline ends. CDR3 length equals 15 residues. CDR1 and CDR2 from the germline V gene are MNHEY and SVGAGI. The CDR3 nucleotides read TGTGCCAGCAGTTACTCACCAGCAACTAATGAAAAACTGTTTTTT. Its translation is CASSYSPATNEKLFF.

The genes are TRBV30 and TRBJ1-1; D is unresolved. This CDR3 is built from 11 residues. Between the trimmed V and J ends, which lost 0 bases and 7 bases, there was a span of 6 bases. Germline V gene lookup returns CDR1 GTSNPN and CDR2 SVGIG (reference sequence). The CDR3, as DNA: TGTGCCTGGAGTGTAACCTTTGAAGCTTTCTTT. Translated: CAWSVTFEAFF.

The chain uses TRBV27 and TRBJ2-7; D is possibly TRBD2 (7 bases). CDR1 is MNHEY and CDR2 is SMNVEV in the germline V gene (reference sequence). The V end lost 3 bases, the J end lost 4 bases, and 13 bases lay between the germline ends. The CDR3 has 14 residues. DNA of the CDR3: TGTGCCAGCAGTTTTTACAGGGAGGGTTACGAGCAGTACTTC. Amino acid sequence: CASSFYREGYEQYF.

The J gene is TRBJ2-1, the V gene TRBV6-1, with a possible D match to TRBD1 (5 bases). This CDR3 region has 15 residues. Trimming pared 1 base from V and 4 bases from J, leaving 11 bases between. The germline CDR1 and CDR2 sequences are MNHNS and SASEGT. CDR3 in amino acids: CASSEGARVYNEQFF. Here the CDR3 DNA reads TGTGCCAGCAGTGAAGGGGCCAGGGTTTACAATGAGCAGTTCTTC.